Listed here are 5 T cell receptor beta chains from one sample, sequenced in a study of blood T cells in healthy people across ages (dated by TCRdb to 2015 to 2017). Libraries were constructed by 5' RACE. Sequenced on an Illumina HiSeq 2500. A second PCR of about 6 to 12 cycles was performed with a sample-barcoded 5' primer and a J-beta primer mix. TCRdb reran the public reads through fastp at Q25 and MiXCR, keeping productive beta chains. Rows are unified per CDR3 protein, each entry keeping the most common DNA and genes. This sample comprises about 1 million distinct CDR3 sequences, around 45% of them detected only once. Clones ranked in the top ten supply over 15% of the sample. Sequenced sample: blood. Receptors were obtained from a woman aged 60-75 years in good health.

This clonotype has only a few counts. This chain joins TRBV12-3 or TRBV12-4 and TRBJ2-7, with D uncertain. This CDR3 is 13 amino acids long. V lost 5 bases and J 2 bases, leaving 10 bases between the germline ends. The CDR3 bases are TGTGCCAGCAGTCCGACAAGGGCCTACGAGCAGTACTTC. Its protein product is CASSPTRAYEQYF.

J is TRBJ1-6 and V is TRBV7-9, with D hard to call. This CDR3 region has 14 residues. Germline lookup yields CDR1 SEHNR and CDR2 FQNEAQ (reference sequence). Trimming cost V 2 bases and J 7 bases, with 9 bases left between them. CDR3 amino acids: CASSLIDTNSPLHF. The CDR3 DNA follows: TGTGCCAGCAGCTTAATTGACACCAATTCACCCCTCCACTTT.

The chain joins TRBV11-1 to TRBJ2-7; D may be TRBD1 or TRBD2 (5 bases each). The length of the CDR3 is 15 residues. The ends were cut back, 6 bases at V and 3 bases at J, with 18 bases in the middle. CDR1 is SGHAT, CDR2 FQDESV, per germline (reference sequence). The CDR3 loop reads CASRPGTLSVYEQYF. The DNA of the CDR3 is TGTGCCAGCAGACCCGGGACCCTTTCAGTCTACGAGCAGTACTTC.

This chain links TRBV5-1 with TRBJ1-5, with D tentatively TRBD1 (6 bases). The germline V gene has CDR1 SGHRS and CDR2 YFSETQ. The V gene lost 4 bases and the J gene lost 2 bases, with 16 bases spanning the gap. The CDR3 sequence is 16 residues long. The DNA of the CDR3 is TGCGCCAGCAGCCCACGTGGGGGGCCTGGCAATCAGCCCCAGCATTTT. This translates into CASSPRGGPGNQPQHF.

In this sample, this clonotype turned up a few times. Written as DNA, the CDR3 is TGTGCCATCAGTGAGTCTTATGGACAGGGTGGGGAGACCCAGTACTTC. Its translation is CAISESYGQGGETQYF. The rearrangement joins TRBV10-3 to TRBJ2-5; 8 nucleotides line up with TRBD1. There are 16 residues in the CDR3. The germline V gene has CDR1 ENHRY and CDR2 SYGVKD. V lost 0 bases and J lost 5; bases outside the gene matches: 8.